These 19 T cell receptor beta chains were all obtained from the same sample, sequenced in a study of HIV-infected patients and healthy controls. One entry per CDR3 protein results from TCRdb running MiXCR on the 5' RACE reads. The sample has 60,000 to 70,000 distinct CDR3 sequences, 15% to 20% seen once; the top ten hold 1.4% to 1.5%. The material sequenced was CD4+ T cells from blood. These TCRs come from a human donor in good health.

V is TRBV12-3 or TRBV12-4 and J is TRBJ1-6; 8 bases line up with TRBD1. V lost 0 bases, J lost 10 bases, and 2 bases stayed unmatched. The CDR3 length is 14 residues. CDR3 protein: CASSLAQGASPLHF. For the CDR3, the DNA is TGTGCCAGCAGTTTAGCGCAGGGGGCCTCACCCCTCCACTTT.

Many counts were recorded for this clonotype. The chain carries TRBV20-1 and TRBJ2-3; possibly TRBD2 for D (5 bases). Per germline, CDR1 DFQATT and CDR2 SNEGSKA (reference sequence). The ends were cut back, 0 bases at V and 2 bases at J, with 15 bases in the middle. The CDR3 runs 16 residues. The CDR3, as DNA: TGCAGTGCTAGAGATGCTAGCCACCCCTTCACAGATACGCAGTATTTT. It codes for CSARDASHPFTDTQYF.

This clonotype was seen a handful of times. CDR3 bases: TGTGCCAGCAGTTGGGAAGGGGGGACAGGCATTTACGAGCAGTACTTC. Protein: CASSWEGGTGIYEQYF. This chain uses TRBV12-3 or TRBV12-4 with TRBJ2-7; 8 nucleotides line up with TRBD1. This CDR3 has 16 residues. With 4 bases clipped from V and 4 bases from J, the junction kept 12 bases outside the gene matches.

This clonotype was observed a few times. The chain uses TRBV2 and TRBJ2-3, with 9 bases lining up with TRBD1. With 8 bases clipped from V and 2 bases from J, the junction kept 8 bases outside the gene matches. The CDR3 totals 15 residues. Germline CDR1 reads SNHLY; CDR2 reads FYNNEI. The CDR3 nucleotides are TGTGCCAGCGGCCTACAGGGGGCGTTCACAGATACGCAGTATTTT. Translation gives CASGLQGAFTDTQYF.

This clonotype was picked up a small number of times. This chain connects TRBV12-3 or TRBV12-4 to TRBJ2-1; 16 positions match TRBD2. V dropped 6 bases and J dropped 5; count of bases not matched to a gene: 10. CDR3 length equals 18 residues. The CDR3 protein is CASSMGTSGRANHNEQFF. CDR3 DNA sequence: TGTGCCAGCAGCATGGGGACTAGCGGGAGGGCCAACCACAATGAGCAGTTCTTC.

This clonotype appeared a few times. The chain couples TRBV7-9 to TRBJ2-1; 8 positions agree with TRBD1. The CDR3 spans 18 residues. V was clipped by 5 bases and J by 7 bases; unmatched bases: 19. The germline gives CDR1 SEHNR, CDR2 FQNEAQ (reference sequence). The CDR3 region is CASSRGVERTGFKNEQFF. CDR3 coding DNA: TGTGCCAGCAGCAGGGGGGTGGAAAGGACAGGGTTTAAGAATGAGCAGTTCTTC.

This clonotype occurred a few times. This rearrangement joins TRBV20-1 to TRBJ2-3; D may be TRBD1 (5 bases). Germline CDR1 is DFQATT and CDR2 is SNEGSKA (reference sequence). CDR3 length: 13 residues. V was shortened by 5 bases and J by 6 bases, with 15 bases between the two germline ends. The CDR3 loop reads CSAGDQKGDTQYF. CDR3 DNA sequence: TGCAGTGCTGGGGATCAGAAGGGGGATACGCAGTATTTT.

This clonotype appeared a few times. V usage is TRBV7-8 and J usage is TRBJ2-7; 7 nucleotides line up with TRBD1. CDR3 length: 16 residues. Germline CDR1 and CDR2: SGHVS and FQNEAQ. The junction had 6 bases not matched to a gene; V was cut back by 1 base and J by 0 bases. The CDR3 DNA follows: TGTGCCAGCAGCTTAGGTCGAGGGACAGCCTCCTACGAGCAGTACTTC. This codes for CASSLGRGTASYEQYF.

This clonotype was seen more than once but under ten times. CDR3 DNA sequence: TGCAGCGTTCAAGGCCAGAGGAACACTGAAGCTTTCTTT. The encoded protein is CSVQGQRNTEAFF. V and J are TRBV29-1 and TRBJ1-1; D is undetermined. Germline V gene data show CDR1 as SQVTM and CDR2 as ANQGSEA. The CDR3 has 13 residues. The V and J ends lost 5 bases and 1 base respectively, with 11 bases between them.

This clonotype showed up many times. This chain links TRBV2 with TRBJ2-3; no definite D call. From germline, CDR1 is SNHLY and CDR2 FYNNEI. Deletions cut 2 bases from V and 5 bases from J, with 8 bases between. There are 13 residues in the CDR3. The CDR3 sequence: CASSETVLDTQYF. The CDR3 region has the DNA TGTGCCAGCAGTGAAACCGTACTAGATACGCAGTATTTT.

This clonotype was detected many times. The V gene is TRBV21-1, the J gene TRBJ2-2; the table's D call of TRBD1 was not tested on the DNA. TRBV21-1 is a pseudogene locus. This CDR3 has 15 amino acids. The CDR3 coding sequence is TGTGCCAGCAAGACAGGGGGCCCCAACACCGGGGAGCTGTTTTTT. Translation gives CASKTGGPNTGELFF.

About this clonotype: A read error is possible here, since a much larger clone lies one base away. This rearrangement joins TRBV15 to TRBJ2-1, with D possibly TRBD2 on 6 matching bases. From germline, CDR1 is LNHNV and CDR2 YYDKDF (reference sequence). This CDR3 region has 14 residues. The CDR3, as DNA: TGTGTCACCTTAGAACCGGGAGCCTACAATGAGCAGTTCTTC. Translating gives CVTLEPGAYNEQFF.

The sample holds many counts of this clonotype. The J gene is TRBJ2-7, the V gene TRBV18, with TRBD1 matching 12 bases. V lost 4 bases to trimming and J lost 5 bases; unmatched junction nucleotides: 3. CDR1 is KGHSH, CDR2 LQKENI, per germline. CDR3 length: 14 amino acids. Written as DNA, the CDR3 is TGTGCCAGCTCACTCGGGACAGGGGGCGACGAGCAGTACTTC. This codes for CASSLGTGGDEQYF.

The V gene is TRBV5-4, the J gene TRBJ1-6, with 8 bases lining up with TRBD1. Germline trimming cut 2 bases from V and 10 bases from J; bases unmatched to any gene: 8. The CDR3 has 15 amino acids. CDR1 is SGHNT, CDR2 YYREEE, per germline (reference sequence). In nucleotides, the CDR3 is TGTGCCAGCAGCTTAAATGACAGGGGTGGCTCACCCCTCCACTTT. Translation: CASSLNDRGGSPLHF.

As concerns this clonotype: Relative to the germline gene, one junction end is altered; a read error may explain this. The V call is TRBV5-1, the J call TRBJ1-1; TRBD1 matches 8 bases. Per germline, CDR1 SGHRS and CDR2 YFSETQ. The CDR3 is 15 amino acids. The CDR3 reads CAGSRIDRGDTEAFF. In DNA form, the CDR3 reads TGCGCCGGCAGCCGTATCGACAGGGGTGACACTGAAGCTTTCTTT.

This clonotype showed up just a few times. This sequence joins TRBV29-1 and TRBJ1-1, with D possibly TRBD1 on 5 matching bases. The V end lost 5 bases, the J end lost 8 bases, and 15 bases lay between the germline ends. Germline CDR1 SQVTM, CDR2 ANQGSEA. The CDR3 is 12 amino acids. CDR3 in DNA: TGCAGCGTTACCTTCCGCAACAGGGAAGCTTTCTTT. It specifies CSVTFRNREAFF.

The chain uses TRBV2 and TRBJ2-7; TRBD2 might be the D (5 bases). This CDR3 spans 14 amino acids. Germline CDR1 reads SNHLY; CDR2 reads FYNNEI. Trimming stripped 6 bases from V and 1 base from J, with 13 bases between. CDR3 coding DNA: TGTGCCAGCAGCCGGGAAATGGCATCCTACGAGCAGTACTTC. It translates to CASSREMASYEQYF.

This clonotype was counted ten times or more. The chain links TRBV6-5 to TRBJ1-6; D perhaps matches TRBD1 (5 bases). V lost 0 bases and J 8 bases, leaving 11 bases between the germline ends. The CDR3 sequence is 15 residues long. Germline loops: CDR1 MNHEY, CDR2 SVGAGI. The CDR3, as DNA: TGTGCCAGCAGTTACTCCGGGACGTTATATTCACCCCTCCACTTT. Protein sequence: CASSYSGTLYSPLHF.

This clonotype was seen ten or more times. The V and J genes are TRBV7-9 and TRBJ2-1, with 7 bases fitting TRBD1. Germline V gene sequence: CDR1 SEHNR, CDR2 FQNEAQ (reference sequence). The CDR3 is made up of 15 amino acids. Trimming removed 6 bases from V and 5 bases from J; junction bases left unmatched: 10. CDR3 sequence reads: CASSRTGEPHNEQFF. The CDR3 DNA reads TGTGCCAGCAGTCGAACAGGGGAACCACACAATGAGCAGTTCTTC. Full variable domain (outside the CDR3, taken from reference TRBV7-9 and TRBJ2-1): DTGVSQNPRHKITKRGQNVTFRCDPISEHNRLYWYRQTLGQGPEFLTYFQNEAQLEKSRLLSDRFSAERPKGSFSTLEIQRTEQGDSAMYLCASSRTGEPHNEQFFGPGTRLTVL.